This T cell receptor beta chain appears in the sequencing data of a study of blood T cell repertoires in COVID-19. Study-level background: Sites across the United States, Italy and Spain contributed samples from acute and convalescent COVID-19. Sources were T cells, B-cell-depleted T cells, or PBMCs; the material itself was cDNA or gDNA.

The participants were between about 18 and 90 years old and came from roughly 24 US areas. Participants' own reports of clinical history determined their cohort assignment. The CDR3 has 19 residues. With V trimmed by 3 bases and J by 0 bases, 8 bases remained unmatched. Germline V gene data show CDR1 as KGHSH and CDR2 as LQKENI. Profiled with immunoSEQ multiplex PCR; TCRdb holds only in-frame clones, not every one. The sample includes hundreds of thousands of clones, around 80% seen only once; the top ten take roughly 4%. What was sequenced was PBMCs or T cells enriched from blood (not recorded which). The TCR comes from a man between 25 and 39 years old with acute COVID-19. V and J are TRBV18 and TRBJ2-1, with TRBD2 identical over 13 bases. The CDR3 here is CASSPPRLAGGLSYNEQFF. CDR3 nucleotides: TGTGCCAGCTCACCGCCAAGACTAGCGGGGGGACTCTCCTACAATGAGCAGTTCTTC.